Below, 9 T cell receptor beta chains from the same sample are listed, as sequenced in a study of regulatory T cells in long-lasting Graves disease. In building TCR beta libraries, iRepertoire HTBI primers were used together with Arm-PCR of CDR3 regions. TCRdb called the multiplex PCR reads again in MiXCR, with one record for every CDR3 protein. This table holds about 320,000 distinct CDR3 sequences, roughly 18% found once. The time point: newly diagnosed GD, antithyroid drugs for less than 3 months. The authors made the TCR library using RNA they extracted from PBMCs. The starting material was peripheral blood mononuclear cells (PBMCs), obtained at new diagnosis, from a patient treated with antithyroid drugs. The receptor set was obtained from a female donor with Graves disease.

This chain connects TRBV9 to TRBJ1-5; D is unresolved. Trimming left V 3 bases short and J 6 bases short, with 16 bases between. The V gene's germline CDR1 is SGDLS and CDR2 YYNGEE. This CDR3 spans 15 amino acids. In nucleotides, the CDR3 is TGTGCCAGCAGCGCGGGTCAGGAGATAGGTCAGCCCCAGCATTTT. It codes for CASSAGQEIGQPQHF. The full variable domain, rest sourced from reference TRBV9 and TRBJ1-5, is DSGVTQTPKHLITATGQRVTLRCSPRSGDLSVYWYQQSLDQGLQFLIQYYNGEERAKGNILERFSAQQFPDLHSELNLSSLELGDSALYFCASSAGQEIGQPQHFGDGTRLSIL.

The chain joins TRBV12-3 or TRBV12-4 to TRBJ2-1; D is undetermined. Trimming took off 2 bases at V and 5 bases at J, with 7 bases between the two ends. The CDR3 has 13 residues. CDR3 region: CASSLMENNEQFF. DNA for the CDR3: TGTGCCAGCAGTTTAATGGAAAACAATGAGCAGTTCTTC.

This clonotype came up many times. The rearrangement joins TRBV11-3 to TRBJ2-7; maybe TRBD2 (5 bases). V lost 0 bases to trimming and J lost 3 bases, with 18 bases between them. The CDR3 covers 17 residues. Germline V gene sequence: CDR1 SGHNT, CDR2 YENEEA. The CDR3 DNA reads TGTGCCAGCAGCTTAGAACAACTTCGTGGAGGTTACTACGAGCAGTACTTC. Amino acids: CASSLEQLRGGYYEQYF.

This clonotype was recorded many times. CDR3 bases: TGTGCCAGCAGCACAGAGACCGGGGGGACTACGCAGTATTTT. It is translated as CASSTETGGTTQYF. This chain uses TRBV7-9 with TRBJ2-3; TRBD2 matches 7 bases. The V and J ends lost 5 bases and 8 bases, in that order; junction bases with no gene match: 10. Germline V gene sequence: CDR1 SEHNR, CDR2 FQNEAQ (reference sequence). This CDR3 region has 14 residues.

This clonotype was detected ten times or more. The rearrangement uses TRBV14 and TRBJ2-1, with D unresolved. Germline V gene lookup returns CDR1 SGHDN and CDR2 FVKESK. The V gene lost 3 bases and the J gene lost 7 bases, with 7 bases spanning the gap. The CDR3 contains 12 residues. CDR3 region: CASSQTSNEQFF. Written as DNA, the CDR3 is TGTGCCAGCAGCCAGACGTCTAATGAGCAGTTCTTC.

The DNA for the CDR3 is TGTGCCAGTAGTCTGGACAGGGCCGAGCAGTACTTC. Protein product: CASSLDRAEQYF. The J gene is TRBJ2-7, the V gene TRBV11-2; 8 positions agree with TRBD1. V dropped 9 bases and J dropped 6; count of bases not matched to a gene: 7. This CDR3 contains 12 residues. In germline, CDR1 is SGHAT, CDR2 FQNNGV.

This clonotype was counted ten times or more. The rearrangement uses TRBV2 and TRBJ2-7, with 9 bases fitting TRBD2. The CDR3 consists of 13 residues. Trimming took 5 bases from V and 6 from J; bases not matched to a gene: 5. CDR1 SNHLY and CDR2 FYNNEI come from the germline V gene. The CDR3 DNA reads TGTGCCAGCAGTTTAGCGGGAGAGGGCGAGCAGTACTTC. This codes for CASSLAGEGEQYF.

This clonotype showed up many times. V is TRBV27 and J is TRBJ2-7; D may be TRBD2 (6 bases). Germline V gives CDR1 MNHEY, CDR2 SMNVEV (reference sequence). The ends were cut back, 5 bases at V and 5 bases at J, with 19 bases in the middle. CDR3 length: 15 amino acids. CDR3 sequence reads: CASSPLRGNKDEQYF. CDR3 DNA: TGTGCCAGCAGTCCCTTACGCGGGAATAAGGACGAGCAGTACTTC.

This clonotype was recorded at least ten times. This chain uses TRBV3-1 with TRBJ2-5; D call uncertain. The CDR3 is 13 amino acids. The germline V gene has CDR1 LGHDT and CDR2 YNNKEL (reference sequence). V lost 4 bases and J lost 7, with 13 bases in between. The CDR3 loop reads CASSLTTKGTQYF. The CDR3 DNA sequence: TGTGCCAGCAGCCTTACTACCAAGGGGACCCAGTACTTC.